The sequence of this TCR beta chain was determined in a study of technical replicates of blood from a few donors. Data came from immunoSEQ multiplex PCR; TCRdb stores just in-frame clones and leaves some out. This sample has some 49,000 clones, with about 90% found just once. With V trimmed by 1 base and J by 7 bases, 1 base remained unmatched. The CDR3 sequence is 14 residues long. In germline, CDR1 is SNHLY, CDR2 FYNNEI. Sequenced material: PBMCs. The clonotype comes from a human donor in good health. Some clones in this sample may be carry-over from other donors' samples. This chain connects TRBV2 to TRBJ1-6; the match to TRBD1 covers 7 bases. The CDR3 spells CASSEGTGNSPLHF. DNA of the CDR3: TGTGCCAGCAGTGAAGGGACAGGAAATTCACCCCTCCACTTT.